These 25 T cell receptor beta chains share one sample of origin, sequenced in a study of blood T cell repertoires in COVID-19. Sequencing used immunoSEQ multiplex PCR; TCRdb keeps in-frame clones, though not all of them. The sample has about 44,000 clones, about 90% seen once. The source material was peripheral blood. The receptors were sampled from a woman older than 75 in a cohort sampled during active or convalescent COVID-19.

J is TRBJ2-3 and V is TRBV18, with no clear D. The CDR3 consists of 15 residues. The ends were cut back, 2 bases at V and 4 bases at J, with 13 bases in the middle. From germline, CDR1 is KGHSH and CDR2 LQKENI. CDR3: CASSPDLPAADTQYF. CDR3 nucleotides: TGTGCCAGCTCACCAGACCTGCCGGCGGCAGATACGCAGTATTTT.

V usage is TRBV3-1 (or the pseudogene TRBV3-2) and J usage is TRBJ2-7; D not resolved. The CDR3 loop spans 14 amino acids. Trimming removed 0 bases at V and 1 base at J, with 7 bases between. Germline-derived CDR1 and CDR2 are LGHDT and YNNKEL (reference sequence). The CDR3 protein is CASSQDWQSYEQYF. The CDR3 DNA reads as TGTGCCAGCAGCCAAGATTGGCAGTCCTACGAGCAGTACTTC.

This clone turned up a few times. The rearrangement uses TRBV6-5 and TRBJ1-1, with 7 bases that match TRBD1. The CDR3 totals 16 residues. V lost 0 bases to trimming and J lost 0 bases; unmatched junction nucleotides: 4. CDR1 and CDR2 (germline): MNHEY, SVGAGI. The CDR3: CASSYSGTVMNTEAFF. CDR3 bases: TGTGCCAGCAGTTACTCAGGGACAGTCATGAACACTGAAGCTTTCTTT.

The count of this clone is one. The chain employs TRBV2 and TRBJ1-5; 10 bases are a match to TRBD1. Germline V gene data show CDR1 as SNHLY and CDR2 as FYNNEI. The CDR3 extends over 15 amino acids. V dropped 6 bases and J dropped 5; count of bases not matched to a gene: 7. The DNA for the CDR3 is TGTGCCAGCAGCGACCGGGACAGGGGACATCAGCCCCAGCATTTT. Its translation is CASSDRDRGHQPQHF.

The chain recombines TRBV24-1 with TRBJ1-5, with 7 bases matching TRBD1. This CDR3 spans 19 amino acids. Germline V gene data show CDR1 as KGHDR and CDR2 as SFDVKD. V lost 3 bases, J lost 5 bases, and 18 bases stayed unmatched. The CDR3 reads CATSDPEDRVPPMDQPQHF. For the CDR3, the DNA is TGTGCCACCAGTGATCCGGAAGACAGGGTCCCCCCGATGGATCAGCCCCAGCATTTT.

The table lists this clone with a count of one. The V call is TRBV3-1 (or the pseudogene TRBV3-2), the J call TRBJ1-1; 7 bases fit TRBD1. CDR3 length equals 14 residues. Trimming cost V 7 bases and J 1 base; bases outside gene matches: 6. Germline V CDR1 and CDR2: LGHDT, YNNKEL (reference sequence). The CDR3 coding sequence is TGTGCCAGCAACTCCCAGGGGGGGAACACTGAAGCTTTCTTT. Its protein is CASNSQGGNTEAFF.

The chain employs TRBV5-4 and TRBJ1-1, with TRBD1 matching 8 bases. Germline CDR1 and CDR2: SGHNT and YYREEE (reference sequence). Losses at the gene ends were 4 bases for V and 1 base for J; bases not matched to a gene: 3. CDR3 length: 14 amino acids. CDR3 sequence (DNA): TGTGCCAGCAGCCAGGACAGGGCGAACACTGAAGCTTTCTTT. As protein: CASSQDRANTEAFF.

The chain joins TRBV27 to TRBJ1-3; 8 nucleotides agree with TRBD1. The CDR3 length is 18 residues. From germline, CDR1 is MNHEY and CDR2 SMNVEV (reference sequence). Trimming at V came to 5 bases and at J to 1 base, leaving 13 bases not matched to a gene. The CDR3 nucleotides are TGTGCCAGCAGTCCCCGGACAGGGCCCCGATTGTCTGGAAACACCATATATTTT. Residues: CASSPRTGPRLSGNTIYF.

This chain joins TRBV10-3 and TRBJ1-1; TRBD1 matches at 7 bases. Germline trimming cut 0 bases from V and 2 bases from J; bases unmatched to any gene: 3. Germline assignment: CDR1 ENHRY and CDR2 SYGVKD. The length of the CDR3 is 15 residues. The CDR3 reads CAISESGQVNTEAFF. CDR3 DNA: TGTGCCATCAGTGAGTCAGGACAGGTTAACACTGAAGCTTTCTTT.

Only a few counts were recorded for this clone. The chain joins TRBV2 to TRBJ1-1; D is unclear. Trimming removed 5 bases from V and 10 bases from J, with 8 bases in between. The germline CDR1 and CDR2 sequences are SNHLY and FYNNEI. CDR3 size: 10 residues. The CDR3, as DNA: TGTGCCAGCAGTTCCGGGGTAGCTTTCTTT. This codes for CASSSGVAFF. Full variable domain (rest looked up from reference TRBV2 and TRBJ1-1): EPEVTQTPSHQVTQMGQEVILRCVPISNHLYFYWYRQILGQKVEFLVSFYNNEISEKSEIFDDQFSVERPDGSNFTLKIRSTKLEDSAMYFCASSSGVAFFGQGTRLTVV.

V and J are TRBV7-3 and TRBJ2-2; a possible D gene is TRBD1 (5 bases). Trimming shortened V by 5 bases and J by 5 bases, and 21 bases separated the two germline ends. The CDR3 spans 17 residues. CDR1 and CDR2 (germline): SGHTA, FQGTGA. The CDR3: CASSASGLLGLTGELFF. The CDR3 coding sequence is TGTGCCAGCAGCGCTTCAGGGCTTCTTGGGTTGACCGGGGAGCTGTTTTTT.

The sample holds one count of this clone. The CDR3 region is CASSLQVGSVREQYF. CDR3 in DNA: TGTGCCAGCAGCTTACAGGTCGGGAGTGTGAGGGAGCAGTACTTC. The J gene is TRBJ2-7, the V gene TRBV7-2, with a possible D match to TRBD2 (6 bases). Per germline, CDR1 SGHTA and CDR2 FQGNSA. Trimming left V 2 bases short and J 7 bases short, with 18 bases between. This CDR3 has 15 residues.

This clone was detected a few times. The chain couples TRBV27 to TRBJ1-2, with D maybe TRBD1 (6 bases). The CDR3 totals 13 residues. Germline assignment: CDR1 MNHEY and CDR2 SMNVEV (reference sequence). The V gene lost 5 bases and the J gene lost 6 bases, with 13 bases spanning the gap. The CDR3: CASSPAGAHGYTF. The CDR3 DNA is TGTGCCAGCAGTCCCGCGGGGGCTCATGGCTACACCTTC.

This sequence joins TRBV28 and TRBJ2-1; 8 nucleotides match TRBD2. Germline lookup yields CDR1 MDHEN and CDR2 SYDVKM. V trimming: 5 bases; J trimming: 5 bases; junction bases outside the gene matches: 17. CDR3 length: 18 amino acids. The DNA for the CDR3 is TGTGCCAGCAGTCCCCGACGACCTAGGCGGGGGGACCACAATGAGCAGTTCTTC. Protein product: CASSPRRPRRGDHNEQFF.

The chain carries TRBV5-6 and TRBJ1-2; D might be TRBD1 (6 bases). Trimming cost V 4 bases and J 8 bases, with 18 bases left between them. The CDR3 has 14 amino acids. Germline-derived CDR1 and CDR2 are SGHDT and YYEEEE. CDR3 coding DNA: TGTGCCAGCAGCACCCGGGTCTCTCAGGGGGGCTACACCTTC. It is translated as CASSTRVSQGGYTF.

The chain is built from TRBV19 and TRBJ1-1; D gene unclear. Germline CDR1 reads LNHDA; CDR2 reads SQIVND (reference sequence). V lost 6 bases, J lost 0 bases, and 8 bases lay in between. This CDR3 spans 13 amino acids. The CDR3 region is CASSSIMNTEAFF. CDR3 bases: TGTGCCAGTAGCAGTATTATGAACACTGAAGCTTTCTTT.

The V and J genes are TRBV25-1 and TRBJ1-1, with D possibly TRBD1 on 6 matching bases. V was pared by 1 base and J by 8 bases, with 11 bases between. Germline values: CDR1 MGHDK, CDR2 SYGVNS. This CDR3 comprises 13 residues. CDR3 in amino acids: CASSESGGTEAFF. Here the CDR3 DNA reads TGTGCCAGCAGTGAATCCGGGGGGACAGAAGCTTTCTTT.

V and J are TRBV29-1 and TRBJ2-7, with 9 bases fitting TRBD2. This CDR3 is 13 amino acids long. J lost 8 bases, V lost 7 bases, and 12 bases had no gene match. Per germline, CDR1 SQVTM and CDR2 ANQGSEA. CDR3 bases: TGCAGCGCCGGCGCGGCTAGCGGGATAAAGCAGTACTTC. Translated, it gives CSAGAASGIKQYF.

The V and J genes are TRBV9 and TRBJ2-2, with a weak D call TRBD2 (6 bases). V was cut by 2 bases and J by 4 bases, with 6 bases left in between. The germline CDR1 and CDR2 sequences are SGDLS and YYNGEE. The CDR3 is 13 residues long. The CDR3 here is CASSVEGTGELFF. In DNA, the CDR3 is TGTGCCAGCAGCGTGGAGGGCACCGGGGAGCTGTTTTTT.

The chain links TRBV19 to TRBJ1-2; unclear D gene. The germline CDR1 and CDR2 sequences are LNHDA and SQIVND (reference sequence). This CDR3 is built from 13 residues. Trimming removed 3 bases from V and 8 bases from J, with 13 bases in between. CDR3: CASSMRRTGGYTF. DNA for the CDR3: TGTGCCAGTAGTATGCGGAGGACGGGAGGCTACACCTTC.

This chain uses TRBV5-1 with TRBJ1-2; TRBD1 is a possible D gene (6 bases). The CDR3 totals 15 residues. Looked up from germline, CDR1 is SGHRS and CDR2 is YFSETQ. Trimming removed 5 bases from V and 1 base from J, with 15 bases in between. CDR3 coding DNA: TGCGCCAGCAGTCAAACAGGGTACCTTAACTATGGCTACACCTTC. Translation gives CASSQTGYLNYGYTF.

CDR3 DNA: TGTGCCAGCTACCGAACGGACAGGAACCAAGAGACCCAGTACTTC. Its translation is CASYRTDRNQETQYF. The chain joins TRBV5-4 to TRBJ2-5, with TRBD1 identical over 7 bases. Trimming cost V 7 bases and J 0 bases; bases outside gene matches: 9. The CDR3 is 15 residues long. Germline CDR1 reads SGHNT; CDR2 reads YYREEE (reference sequence).

This chain joins TRBV2 and TRBJ2-3; 8 bases are a match to TRBD1. V was pared by 7 bases and J by 4 bases, with 10 bases of the junction left unmatched. The germline V gene encodes CDR1 SNHLY and CDR2 FYNNEI. The CDR3 runs 15 residues. CDR3 nucleotides: TGTGCCAGCACCGCGGACAGGGCTTACCCAGATACGCAGTATTTT. Protein: CASTADRAYPDTQYF.

The chain recombines TRBV5-1 with TRBJ2-3, with 9 positions matching TRBD1. The germline V gene has CDR1 SGHRS and CDR2 YFSETQ. CDR3 size: 16 residues. V dropped 0 bases and J dropped 4; count of bases not matched to a gene: 6. CDR3 sequence (DNA): TGCGCCAGCAGCTTGGCGGGACAGGGTTTTCCAGATACGCAGTATTTT. Protein product: CASSLAGQGFPDTQYF.

The chain has TRBV4-1 and TRBJ1-5; TRBD1 matches 8 bases. This CDR3 is built from 16 residues. The junction had 5 bases not matched to a gene; V was cut back by 0 bases and J by 4 bases. Germline CDR1 is MGHRA and CDR2 is YSYEKL. The CDR3 spells CASSQDPTGVNQPQHF. The CDR3 DNA sequence: TGCGCCAGCAGCCAAGATCCGACAGGGGTTAATCAGCCCCAGCATTTT.